The rows below give T cell receptor beta chains drawn from one sample of a study of blood T cell repertoires in COVID-19. Here immunoSEQ multiplex PCR was the method, and the copy in TCRdb shows in-frame clones only, minus some. The table has under 200,000 clones, about four fifths seen once. Sequencing used PBMCs or T cells enriched from blood (not recorded which). These receptors originate from a man aged 50 to 59 who had recovered from COVID-19. The CDR3 runs from the conserved cysteine through the conserved F or W. A D gene is named only where the DNA matches it firmly. Clone sizes are given selectively: once, few, many, or a class where the clone is expanded.

CASNAGAGNTIYF	TGTGCCAGCAACGCAGGGGCTGGAAACACCATATATTTT	few	TRBJ1-3	-	TRBV12-3/TRBV12-4
CASSSSGTGYINEKLFF	TGTGCCAGCAGCTCCTCGGGGACAGGGTATATTAATGAAAAACTGTTTTTT	-	TRBJ1-4	TRBD1	TRBV27
CASSAGTGGSYEQYF	TGTGCCAGCAGTGCCGGGACAGGGGGTTCCTACGAGCAGTACTTC	once	TRBJ2-7	TRBD1	TRBV2
CASGGMNTEAFF	TGTGCCAGCGGAGGGATGAACACTGAAGCTTTCTTT	few	TRBJ1-1	-	TRBV2
CASSQTAYYGYTF	TGTGCCAGCAGCCAGACAGCTTACTATGGCTACACCTTC	-	TRBJ1-2	-	TRBV5-6
CATSRGRGRGANEKLFF	TGTGCCACCAGCAGGGGGAGGGGTCGGGGAGCTAATGAAAAACTGTTTTTT	-	TRBJ1-4	-	TRBV15
CASSFGQGVGEQYF	TGTGCCAGCAGCTTCGGTCAGGGGGTCGGGGAGCAGTACTTC	-	TRBJ2-7	TRBD1	TRBV11-2
CASSFQDSYNEQFF	TGTGCCAGCAGCTTCCAGGACAGCTACAATGAGCAGTTCTTC	-	TRBJ2-1	-	TRBV5-6
CASSLGLAGGYTDTQYF	TGTGCCAGCAGTTTGGGACTAGCGGGGGGCTACACAGATACGCAGTATTTT	-	TRBJ2-3	TRBD2	TRBV28
CASSSSGDEQYF	TGTGCCAGCAGTTCATCGGGAGACGAGCAGTACTTC	-	TRBJ2-7	-	TRBV28
CASSPEMGPYGYTF	TGCGCCAGCAGCCCCGAGATGGGCCCCTATGGCTACACCTTC	-	TRBJ1-2	-	TRBV4-1
CASSPSGGTGVNTEAFF	TGTGCCAGCAGCCCGTCGGGAGGGACAGGGGTGAACACTGAAGCTTTCTTT	-	TRBJ1-1	TRBD1	TRBV9
CASSGGGPLQPQHF	TGTGCCAGCTCTGGCGGGGGGCCGCTTCAGCCCCAGCATTTT	few	TRBJ1-5	-	TRBV2
CASSLDRDPQYF	TGTGCCAGCAGCCTGGACAGGGATCCCCAGTACTTC	few	TRBJ2-5	TRBD1	TRBV6-6
CASSMIAGAGELFF	TGTGCCAGTAGTATGATTGCAGGGGCCGGGGAGCTGTTTTTT	-	TRBJ2-2	-	TRBV19
CASISQGNTGELFF	TGTGCCAGTATCTCTCAGGGAAACACCGGGGAGCTGTTTTTT	-	TRBJ2-2	-	TRBV19
CASSLLAGENNEQFF	TGTGCCAGCAGCTTACTAGCGGGGGAAAACAATGAGCAGTTCTTC	-	TRBJ2-1	TRBD2	TRBV5-4
CASSSTSGAPYEQYF	TGTGCCAGCAGCTCGACTAGCGGGGCACCCTACGAGCAGTACTTC	-	TRBJ2-7	TRBD2	TRBV11-2
CASSRTGEDNEQFF	TGTGCCAGCAGCCGGACAGGGGAAGACAATGAGCAGTTCTTC	-	TRBJ2-1	TRBD1	TRBV7-2
CATRRPGQGNTEAFF	TGTGCCACCAGACGACCGGGACAGGGGAACACTGAAGCTTTCTTT	few	TRBJ1-1	TRBD1	TRBV15
CASSSAPGVSNQPQHF	TGTGCCAGCAGCTCCGCCCCAGGGGTTAGCAATCAGCCCCAGCATTTT	-	TRBJ1-5	-	TRBV5-5
CASSDRVGVEKLFF	TGCGCCAGCAGTGACAGGGTCGGAGTGGAAAAACTGTTTTTT	-	TRBJ1-4	TRBD1	TRBV5-1
CASSPLVTLNTEAFF	TGCGCCAGCAGCCCCCTCGTGACACTGAACACTGAAGCTTTCTTT	-	TRBJ1-1	-	TRBV5-1
CASSVATLGPTGELFF	TGTGCCAGCAGCGTAGCTACTCTGGGCCCCACCGGGGAGCTGTTTTTT	-	TRBJ2-2	-	TRBV9
CASSLDRLGTQYF	TGTGCCAGCAGCTTAGATCGTCTCGGGACGCAGTATTTT	-	TRBJ2-3	-	TRBV7-2
CASSYGGVSSTDTQYF	TGTGCCAGCAGTTACGGCGGAGTCTCTAGCACAGATACGCAGTATTTT	once	TRBJ2-3	-	TRBV6-5
CASSQGQGVGNSPLHF	TGCGCCAGCAGCCAAGGACAGGGGGTAGGGAATTCACCCCTCCACTTT	-	TRBJ1-6	TRBD1	TRBV4-1
CASSQDTGGAAGELFF	TGCGCCAGCAGCCAAGACACGGGGGGGGCTGCCGGGGAGCTGTTTTTT	-	TRBJ2-2	TRBD2	TRBV4-1
CASSYGRGGNTIYF	TGTGCCAGCAGTTACGGCAGGGGGGGAAACACCATATATTTT	-	TRBJ1-3	TRBD1	TRBV6-5